This note documents a single TCR beta chain sequence. Its antigen is not known. This entry belongs to a study of T cell responses to AZD1222 COVID-19 vaccine. Study conclusions and caveats: Two doses of AZD1222 preceded a rise in Spike-specific TCR breadth and depth. Donor demographics were predominantly white British with a female majority; clonal diversity may be underestimated.

This CDR3 has 13 residues. Germline V gene sequence: CDR1 ENHRY, CDR2 SYGVKD. V lost 11 bases to trimming and J lost 1 base; unmatched junction nucleotides: 3. Data came from immunoSEQ multiplex PCR; TCRdb stores just in-frame clones and leaves some out. Of about 83,000 clones listed, about 93% were seen once; the top ten hold roughly 4.3%. The sequencing used peripheral blood, collected on day 0 of MenACWY control vaccination. The chain has TRBV10-3 and TRBJ1-3; 9 nucleotides align to TRBD1. This sequence originates from an adult in good health. The CDR3 loop is CAQGQGSGNTIYF. CDR3 DNA: TGTGCCCAAGGACAGGGGTCTGGAAACACCATATATTTT.